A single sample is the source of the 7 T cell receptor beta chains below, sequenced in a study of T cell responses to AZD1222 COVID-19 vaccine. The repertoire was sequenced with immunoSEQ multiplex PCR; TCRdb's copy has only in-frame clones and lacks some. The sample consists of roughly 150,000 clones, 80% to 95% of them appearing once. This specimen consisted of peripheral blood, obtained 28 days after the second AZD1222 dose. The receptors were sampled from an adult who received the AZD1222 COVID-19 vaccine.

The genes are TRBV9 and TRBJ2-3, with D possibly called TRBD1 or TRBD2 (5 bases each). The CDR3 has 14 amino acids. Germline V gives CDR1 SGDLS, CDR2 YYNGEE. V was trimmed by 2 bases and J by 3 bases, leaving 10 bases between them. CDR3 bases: TGTGCCAGCAGCGTGGGCAGGGAGACAGATACGCAGTATTTT. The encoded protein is CASSVGRETDTQYF.

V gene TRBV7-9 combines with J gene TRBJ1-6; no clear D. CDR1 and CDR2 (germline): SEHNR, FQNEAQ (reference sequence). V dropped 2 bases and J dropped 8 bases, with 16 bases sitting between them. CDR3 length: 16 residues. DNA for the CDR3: TGTGCCAGCAGCTTAACGATCGGGATGGGAGATTCACCCCTCCACTTT. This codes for CASSLTIGMGDSPLHF.

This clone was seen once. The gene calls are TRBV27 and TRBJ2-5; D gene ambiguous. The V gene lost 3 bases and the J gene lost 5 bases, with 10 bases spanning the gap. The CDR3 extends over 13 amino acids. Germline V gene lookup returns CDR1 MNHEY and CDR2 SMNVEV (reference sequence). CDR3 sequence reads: CASSFTRKETQYF. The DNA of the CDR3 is TGTGCCAGCAGTTTTACCAGGAAGGAGACCCAGTACTTC.

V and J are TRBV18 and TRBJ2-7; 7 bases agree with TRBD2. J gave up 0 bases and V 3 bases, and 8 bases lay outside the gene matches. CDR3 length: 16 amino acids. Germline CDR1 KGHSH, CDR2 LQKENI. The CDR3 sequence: CASSPNTGRGSYEQYF. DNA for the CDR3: TGTGCCAGCTCACCGAACACGGGGAGGGGCTCCTACGAGCAGTACTTC.

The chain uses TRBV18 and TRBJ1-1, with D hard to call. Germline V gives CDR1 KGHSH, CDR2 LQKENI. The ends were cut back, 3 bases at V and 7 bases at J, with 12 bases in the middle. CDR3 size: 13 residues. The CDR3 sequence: CASSPRIDHEAFF. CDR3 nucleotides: TGTGCCAGCTCACCCCGGATTGACCATGAAGCTTTCTTT.

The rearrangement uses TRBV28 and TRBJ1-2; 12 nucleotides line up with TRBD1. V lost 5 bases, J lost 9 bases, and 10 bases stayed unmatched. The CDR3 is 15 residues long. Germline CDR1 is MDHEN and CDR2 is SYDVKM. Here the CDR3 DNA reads TGTGCCAGCAGTCCTCCCGGGACAGGGGGCATGAGCTACACCTTC. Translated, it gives CASSPPGTGGMSYTF.

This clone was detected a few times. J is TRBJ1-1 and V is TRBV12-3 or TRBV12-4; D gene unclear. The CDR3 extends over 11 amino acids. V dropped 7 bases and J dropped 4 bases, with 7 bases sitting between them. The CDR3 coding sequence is TGTGCCAGCAAAATGGCCACTGAAGCTTTCTTT. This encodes CASKMATEAFF.